The next 5 T cell receptor beta chains were all read from a single sample in a study of beta chain features in type 1 diabetes. No cognate antigen is known for these TCRs. Study conclusions and caveats: Among patients with Type 1 diabetes, TCRB CDR3s were moderately but significantly shorter in every one of the four CD4+ subsets.

Sequenced material consisted of expressed TCRB transcripts (all of the isolated RNA was reverse transcribed). Some clones are missing from TCRdb's copy, which holds only in-frame ones; the method was immunoSEQ multiplex PCR. The sample shows roughly 160,000 clones, approximately 8% of them seen only once. Sequencing was performed on central memory CD4+ T cells from blood. The receptors shown here come from a woman in her thirties or forties with type 1 diabetes.

The chain links TRBV30 to TRBJ2-2; TRBD1 aligns across 9 bases. The CDR3 loop spans 13 amino acids. The V gene end was trimmed by 4 bases and the J gene end by 6 bases; junction bases not matched to a gene: 3. The germline V gene has CDR1 GTSNPN and CDR2 SVGIG (reference sequence). CDR3 coding DNA: TGTGCCTGGAACGGACAGGGGCCCGGGGAGCTGTTTTTT. This codes for CAWNGQGPGELFF.

This clone has only a few counts. J is TRBJ1-1 and V is TRBV7-2; 8 nucleotides agree with TRBD1. The CDR3 consists of 14 residues. CDR1 SGHTA and CDR2 FQGNSA come from the germline V gene. V lost 6 bases, J lost 6 bases, and 9 bases stayed unmatched. The CDR3: CASSMDRAQAEAFF. CDR3 bases: TGTGCCAGCAGTATGGACAGGGCCCAAGCTGAAGCTTTCTTT.

This clone was seen only a few times. The chain has TRBV7-3 and TRBJ2-1; D is perhaps TRBD1 (5 bases). Trimming cost V 4 bases and J 4 bases, with 8 bases left between them. Germline loops: CDR1 SGHTA, CDR2 FQGTGA. CDR3 length: 13 residues. This CDR3 is CASSSDRYNEQFF. In nucleotides, the CDR3 is TGTGCCAGCAGCTCCGACAGATACAATGAGCAGTTCTTC.

This clone showed up just a few times. The chain combines TRBV29-1 with TRBJ2-2; 7 nucleotides agree with TRBD1. The CDR3 totals 13 residues. Germline lookup yields CDR1 SQVTM and CDR2 ANQGSEA. V trimming: 6 bases; J trimming: 1 base; junction bases outside the gene matches: 2. The CDR3: CSVRTGNTGELFF. Here the CDR3 DNA reads TGCAGCGTAAGGACAGGGAACACCGGGGAGCTGTTTTTT.

This chain joins TRBV2 and TRBJ1-5; 7 bases are a match to TRBD1. The CDR3 has 14 residues. Trimming cost V 7 bases and J 0 bases; bases outside gene matches: 3. Germline assignment: CDR1 SNHLY and CDR2 FYNNEI. This CDR3 is CASTGTDSNQPQHF. The CDR3 DNA reads as TGTGCCAGCACCGGGACAGATAGCAATCAGCCCCAGCATTTT.